This entry concerns a single T cell receptor (beta chain). Its specificity is unknown. These data come from a study of T cells in tuberculosis. At study entry, adolescents had tuberculin skin tests and IGRA screening. Each donor contributed 85,000 to 100,000 T cells on average, unsorted. The CDR3 extends over 15 amino acids. Trimming stripped 3 bases from V and 4 bases from J, with 13 bases between. CDR1 and CDR2 (germline): KGHSH, LQKENI. Study observations and caveats: GEM motif frequencies gave roughly 65% accuracy; the GMM repertoire gave approximately 90%. Cases with active tuberculosis were adults, while controls were adolescents.

Assay used: immunoSEQ multiplex PCR; TCRdb lists only in-frame clones, some missing. Of under 40,000 clones in the sample, roughly 92% were seen once. Sequencing input: PBMCs. This receptor was identified in a donor aged 10-30 years with latent tuberculosis or without tuberculosis infection. The gene calls are TRBV18 and TRBJ1-5, with D unresolved. The CDR3 DNA reads TGTGCCAGCTCACCCAATGAGGGTCTAAATCAGCCCCAGCATTTT. Amino acid sequence: CASSPNEGLNQPQHF. Filled out from reference TRBV18 and TRBJ1-5, the complete variable domain reads NAGVMQNPRHLVRRRGQEARLRCSPMKGHSHVYWYRQLPEEGLKFMVYLQKENIIDESGMPKERFSAEFPKEGPSILRIQQVVRGDSAAYFCASSPNEGLNQPQHFGDGTRLSIL.